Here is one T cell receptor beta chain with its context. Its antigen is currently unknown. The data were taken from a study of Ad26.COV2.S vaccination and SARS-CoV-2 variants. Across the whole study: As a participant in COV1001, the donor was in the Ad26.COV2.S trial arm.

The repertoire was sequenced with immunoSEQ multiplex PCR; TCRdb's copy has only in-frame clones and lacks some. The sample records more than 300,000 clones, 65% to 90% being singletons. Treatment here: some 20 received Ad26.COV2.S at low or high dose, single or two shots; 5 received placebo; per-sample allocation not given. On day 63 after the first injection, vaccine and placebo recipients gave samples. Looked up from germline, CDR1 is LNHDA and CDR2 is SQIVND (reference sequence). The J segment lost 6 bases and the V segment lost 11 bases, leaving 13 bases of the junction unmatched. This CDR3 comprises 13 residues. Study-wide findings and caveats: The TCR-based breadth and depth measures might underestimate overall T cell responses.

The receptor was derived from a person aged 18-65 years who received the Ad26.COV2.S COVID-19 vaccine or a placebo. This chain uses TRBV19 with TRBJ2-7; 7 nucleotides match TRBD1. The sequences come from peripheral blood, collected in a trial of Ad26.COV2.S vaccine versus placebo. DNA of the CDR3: TGTGCCGTATCGGCCGGGACAGACTTCGAGCAGTACTTC. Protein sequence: CAVSAGTDFEQYF.